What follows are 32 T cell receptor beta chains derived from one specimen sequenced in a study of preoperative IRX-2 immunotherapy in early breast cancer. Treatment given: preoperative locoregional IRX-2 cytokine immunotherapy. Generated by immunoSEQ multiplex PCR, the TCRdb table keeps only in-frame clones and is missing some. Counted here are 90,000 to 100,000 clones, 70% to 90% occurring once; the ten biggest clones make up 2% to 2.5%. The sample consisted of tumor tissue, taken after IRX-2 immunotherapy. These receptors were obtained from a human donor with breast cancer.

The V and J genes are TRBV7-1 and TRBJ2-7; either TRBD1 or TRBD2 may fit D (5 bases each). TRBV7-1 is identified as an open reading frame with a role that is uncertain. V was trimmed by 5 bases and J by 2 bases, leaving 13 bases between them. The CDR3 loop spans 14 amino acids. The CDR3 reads CASSPGTPPYEQYF. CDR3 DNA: TGTGCCAGCAGCCCTGGGACGCCTCCCTACGAGCAGTACTTC.

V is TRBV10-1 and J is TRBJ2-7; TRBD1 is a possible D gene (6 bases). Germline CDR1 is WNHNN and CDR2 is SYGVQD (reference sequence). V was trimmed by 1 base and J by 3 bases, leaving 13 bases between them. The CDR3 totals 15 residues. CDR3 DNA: TGCGCCAGCAGTGAGTTCCGGACAGCACGCTACGAGCAGTACTTC. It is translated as CASSEFRTARYEQYF.

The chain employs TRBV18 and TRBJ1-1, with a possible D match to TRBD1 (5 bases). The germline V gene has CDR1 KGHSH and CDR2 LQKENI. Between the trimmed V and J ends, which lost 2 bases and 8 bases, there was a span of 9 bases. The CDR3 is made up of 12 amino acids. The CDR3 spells CASSPLGPEAFF. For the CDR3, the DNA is TGTGCCAGCTCACCATTGGGGCCGGAAGCTTTCTTT.

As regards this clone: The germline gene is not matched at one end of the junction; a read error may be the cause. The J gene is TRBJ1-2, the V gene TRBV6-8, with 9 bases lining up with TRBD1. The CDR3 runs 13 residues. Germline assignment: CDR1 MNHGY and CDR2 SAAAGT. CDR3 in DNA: TGTGCCATCAGTGTTGAAAGGACAGGGGCCTACACCTTC. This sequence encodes CAISVERTGAYTF.

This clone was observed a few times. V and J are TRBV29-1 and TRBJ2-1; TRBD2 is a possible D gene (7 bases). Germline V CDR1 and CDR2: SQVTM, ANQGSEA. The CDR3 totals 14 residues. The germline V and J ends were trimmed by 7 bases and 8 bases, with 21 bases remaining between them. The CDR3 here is CSAPGASGRDEQFF. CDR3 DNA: TGCAGCGCCCCAGGGGCTAGCGGAAGGGATGAGCAGTTCTTC.

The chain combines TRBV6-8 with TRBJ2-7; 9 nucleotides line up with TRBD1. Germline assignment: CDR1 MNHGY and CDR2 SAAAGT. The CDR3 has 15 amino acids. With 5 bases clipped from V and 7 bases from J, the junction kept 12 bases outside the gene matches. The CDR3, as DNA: TGTGCCAGCAGTGAGGGGGTCGGGACAGGGCGGGAGCAGTACTTC. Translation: CASSEGVGTGREQYF.

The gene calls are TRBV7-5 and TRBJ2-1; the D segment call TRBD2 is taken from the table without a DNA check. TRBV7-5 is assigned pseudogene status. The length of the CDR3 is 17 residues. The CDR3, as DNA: TGTGCCAGCAGTCCATCTGACGGGGGGGCCTCCTACAATGAGCAGTTCTTC. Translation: CASSPSDGGASYNEQFF.

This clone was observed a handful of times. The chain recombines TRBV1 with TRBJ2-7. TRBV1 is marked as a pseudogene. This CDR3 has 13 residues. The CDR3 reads CASSPRQGYEQYF. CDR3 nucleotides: TGCGCCAGCAGCCCCCGCCAAGGCTACGAGCAGTACTTC.

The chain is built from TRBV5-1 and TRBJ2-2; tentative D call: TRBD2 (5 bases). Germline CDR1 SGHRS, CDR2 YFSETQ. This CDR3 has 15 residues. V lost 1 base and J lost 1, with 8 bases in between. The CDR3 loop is CASSLYGENTGELFF. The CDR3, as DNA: TGCGCCAGCAGCTTGTACGGGGAGAACACCGGGGAGCTGTTTTTT.

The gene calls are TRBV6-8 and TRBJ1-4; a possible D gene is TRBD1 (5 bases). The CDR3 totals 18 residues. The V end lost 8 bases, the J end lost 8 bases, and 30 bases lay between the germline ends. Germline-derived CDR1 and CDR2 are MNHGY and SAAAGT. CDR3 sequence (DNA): TGTGCCAGCTACCGGTACCCCAATTGGTCGGGACCGAGCGAAAAACTGTTTTTT. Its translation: CASYRYPNWSGPSEKLFF.

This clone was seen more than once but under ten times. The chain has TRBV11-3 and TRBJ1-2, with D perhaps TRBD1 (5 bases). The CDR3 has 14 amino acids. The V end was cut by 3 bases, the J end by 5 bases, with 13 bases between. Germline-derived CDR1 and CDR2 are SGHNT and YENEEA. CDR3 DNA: TGTGCCAGCAGCTTGTTGGGGCTGACGTATGGCTACACCTTC. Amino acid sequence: CASSLLGLTYGYTF.

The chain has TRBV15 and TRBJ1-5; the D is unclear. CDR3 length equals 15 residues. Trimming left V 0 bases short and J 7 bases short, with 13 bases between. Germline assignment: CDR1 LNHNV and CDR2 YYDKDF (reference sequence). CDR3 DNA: TGTGCCACCAGCAGAGATCCAGCGGGTGGCCAGCCCCAGCATTTT. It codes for CATSRDPAGGQPQHF. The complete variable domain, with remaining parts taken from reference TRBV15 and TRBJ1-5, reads DAMVIQNPRYQVTQFGKPVTLSCSQTLNHNVMYWYQQKSSQAPKLLFHYYDKDFNNEADTPDNFQSRRPNTSFCFLDIRSPGLGDTAMYLCATSRDPAGGQPQHFGDGTRLSIL.

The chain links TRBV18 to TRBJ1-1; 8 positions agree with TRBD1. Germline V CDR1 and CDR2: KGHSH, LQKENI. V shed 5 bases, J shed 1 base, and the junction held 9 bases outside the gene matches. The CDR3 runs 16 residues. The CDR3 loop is CASSDGQGRANTEAFF. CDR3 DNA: TGTGCCAGCTCAGACGGACAGGGAAGGGCGAACACTGAAGCTTTCTTT.

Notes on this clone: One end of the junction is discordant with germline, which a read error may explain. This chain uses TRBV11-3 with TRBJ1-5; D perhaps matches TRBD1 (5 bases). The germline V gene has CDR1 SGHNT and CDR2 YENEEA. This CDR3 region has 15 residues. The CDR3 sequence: CARSWTPYSNQPQHF. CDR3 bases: TGTGCCAGGAGCTGGACACCCTATAGCAATCAGCCCCAGCATTTT.

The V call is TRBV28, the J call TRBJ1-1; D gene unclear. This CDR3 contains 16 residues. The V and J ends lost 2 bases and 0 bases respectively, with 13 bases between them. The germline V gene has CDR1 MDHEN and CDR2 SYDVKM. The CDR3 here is CASSLRSWVVNTEAFF. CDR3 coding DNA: TGTGCCAGCAGTTTACGTTCTTGGGTTGTGAACACTGAAGCTTTCTTT.

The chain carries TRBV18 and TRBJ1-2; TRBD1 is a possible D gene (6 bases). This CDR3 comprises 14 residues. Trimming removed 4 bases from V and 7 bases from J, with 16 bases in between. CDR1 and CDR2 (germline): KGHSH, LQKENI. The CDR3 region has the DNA TGTGCCAGCTCACTACGGGACACTGCGTTTGGCTACACCTTC. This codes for CASSLRDTAFGYTF.

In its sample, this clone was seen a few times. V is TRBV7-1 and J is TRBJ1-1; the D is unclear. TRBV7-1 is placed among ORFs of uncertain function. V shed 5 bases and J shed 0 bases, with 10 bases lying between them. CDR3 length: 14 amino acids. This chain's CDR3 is CASSDRRMNTEAFF. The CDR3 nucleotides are TGTGCCAGCAGCGATCGACGGATGAACACTGAAGCTTTCTTT.

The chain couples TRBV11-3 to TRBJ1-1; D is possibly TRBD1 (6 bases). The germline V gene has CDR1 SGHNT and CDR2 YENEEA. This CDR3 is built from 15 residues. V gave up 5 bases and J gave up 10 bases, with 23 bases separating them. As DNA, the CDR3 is TGTGCCAGCAGCGACGAGGGGGACACGGGGGCGTTAGCTTTCTTT. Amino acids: CASSDEGDTGALAFF.

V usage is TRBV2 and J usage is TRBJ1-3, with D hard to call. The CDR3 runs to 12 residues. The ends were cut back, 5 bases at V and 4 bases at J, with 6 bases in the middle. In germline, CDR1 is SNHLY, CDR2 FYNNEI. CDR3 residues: CASSTAGNTIYF. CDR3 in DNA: TGTGCCAGCAGTACAGCAGGAAACACCATATATTTT.

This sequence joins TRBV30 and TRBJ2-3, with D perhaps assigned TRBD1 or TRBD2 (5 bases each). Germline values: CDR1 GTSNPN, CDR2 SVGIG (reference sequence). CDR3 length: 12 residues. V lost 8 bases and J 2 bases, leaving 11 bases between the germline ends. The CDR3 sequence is CAGTLVTDTQYF. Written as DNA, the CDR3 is TGTGCCGGGACGCTAGTCACAGATACGCAGTATTTT.

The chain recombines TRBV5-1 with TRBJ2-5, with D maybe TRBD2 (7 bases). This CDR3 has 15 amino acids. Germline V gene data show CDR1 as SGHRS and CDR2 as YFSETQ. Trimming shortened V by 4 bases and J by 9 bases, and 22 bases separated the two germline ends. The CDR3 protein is CASSIGSERGGAQYF. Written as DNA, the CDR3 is TGCGCCAGCAGCATTGGCTCAGAGAGGGGGGGGGCCCAGTACTTC.

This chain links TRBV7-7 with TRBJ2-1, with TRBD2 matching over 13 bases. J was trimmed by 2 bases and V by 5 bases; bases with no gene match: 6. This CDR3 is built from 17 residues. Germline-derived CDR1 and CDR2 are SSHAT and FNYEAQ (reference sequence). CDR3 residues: CASSPRTSGSPYNEQFF. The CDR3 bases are TGTGCCAGCAGCCCCCGGACTAGCGGGAGTCCCTACAATGAGCAGTTCTTC. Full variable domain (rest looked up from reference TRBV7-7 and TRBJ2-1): GAGVSQSPRYKVTKRGQDVTLRCDPISSHATLYWYQQALGQGPEFLTYFNYEAQPDKSGLPSDRFSAERPEGSISTLTIQRTEQRDSAMYRCASSPRTSGSPYNEQFFGPGTRLTVL.

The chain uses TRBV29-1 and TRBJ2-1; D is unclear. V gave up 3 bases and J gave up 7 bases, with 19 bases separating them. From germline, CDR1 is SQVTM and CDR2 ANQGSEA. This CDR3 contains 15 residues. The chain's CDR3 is CSVEGLGLGKNEQFF. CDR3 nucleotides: TGCAGCGTTGAGGGTTTAGGGTTGGGGAAAAATGAGCAGTTCTTC.

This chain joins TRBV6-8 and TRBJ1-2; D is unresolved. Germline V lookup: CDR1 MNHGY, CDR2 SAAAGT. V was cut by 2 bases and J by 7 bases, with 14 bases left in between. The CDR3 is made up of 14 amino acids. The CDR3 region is CASSYDIETGGYTF. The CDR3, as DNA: TGTGCCAGCAGTTACGACATCGAAACTGGTGGCTACACCTTC.

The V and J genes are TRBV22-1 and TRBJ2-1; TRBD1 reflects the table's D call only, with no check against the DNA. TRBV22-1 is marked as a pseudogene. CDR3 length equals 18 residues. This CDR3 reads CASSYRILRGPPYNEQFF. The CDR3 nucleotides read TGTGCCAGCAGTTATCGAATACTGAGGGGGCCCCCCTACAATGAGCAGTTCTTC.

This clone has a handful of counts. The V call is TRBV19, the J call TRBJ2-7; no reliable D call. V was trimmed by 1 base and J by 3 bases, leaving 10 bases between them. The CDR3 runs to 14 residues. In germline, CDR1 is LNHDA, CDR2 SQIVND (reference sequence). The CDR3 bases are TGTGCCAGTAGTATAGGGGGATTGAACTACGAGCAGTACTTC. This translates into CASSIGGLNYEQYF.

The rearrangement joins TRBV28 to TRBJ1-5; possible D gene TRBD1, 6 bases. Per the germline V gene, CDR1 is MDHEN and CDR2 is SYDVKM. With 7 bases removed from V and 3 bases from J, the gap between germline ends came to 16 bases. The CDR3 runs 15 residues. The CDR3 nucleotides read TGTGCCAGCAATTTTGTAACAGGGTTCAATCAGCCCCAGCATTTT. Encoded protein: CASNFVTGFNQPQHF.

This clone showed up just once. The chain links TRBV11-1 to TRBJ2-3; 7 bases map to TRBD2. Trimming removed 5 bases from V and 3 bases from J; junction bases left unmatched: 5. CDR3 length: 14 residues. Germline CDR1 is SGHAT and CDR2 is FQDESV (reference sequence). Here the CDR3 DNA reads TGTGCCAGCAGCCCTTTGGGAGGGACAGATACGCAGTATTTT. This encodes CASSPLGGTDTQYF.

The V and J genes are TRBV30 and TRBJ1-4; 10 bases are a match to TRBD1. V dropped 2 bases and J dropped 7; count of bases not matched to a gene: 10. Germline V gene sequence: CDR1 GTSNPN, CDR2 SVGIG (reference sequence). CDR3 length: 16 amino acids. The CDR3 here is CAWSRLGRTGGEKLFF. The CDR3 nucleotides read TGTGCCTGGAGTCGCCTAGGCCGGACAGGGGGTGAAAAACTGTTTTTT. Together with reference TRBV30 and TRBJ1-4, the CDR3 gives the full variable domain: SQTIHQWPATLVQPVGSPLSLECTVEGTSNPNLYWYRQAAGRGLQLLFYSVGIGQISSEVPQNLSASRPQDRQFILSSKKLLLSDSGFYLCAWSRLGRTGGEKLFFGSGTQLSVL.

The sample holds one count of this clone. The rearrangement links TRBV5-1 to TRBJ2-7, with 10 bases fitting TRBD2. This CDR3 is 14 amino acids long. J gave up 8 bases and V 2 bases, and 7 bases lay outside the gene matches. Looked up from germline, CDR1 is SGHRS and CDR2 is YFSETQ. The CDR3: CASSLTSGKDKQYF. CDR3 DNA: TGCGCCAGCAGCTTAACTAGCGGGAAGGACAAGCAGTACTTC. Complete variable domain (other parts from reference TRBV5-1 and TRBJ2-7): KAGVTQTPRYLIKTRGQQVTLSCSPISGHRSVSWYQQTPGQGLQFLFEYFSETQRNKGNFPGRFSGRQFSNSRSEMNVSTLELGDSALYLCASSLTSGKDKQYFGPGTRLTVT.

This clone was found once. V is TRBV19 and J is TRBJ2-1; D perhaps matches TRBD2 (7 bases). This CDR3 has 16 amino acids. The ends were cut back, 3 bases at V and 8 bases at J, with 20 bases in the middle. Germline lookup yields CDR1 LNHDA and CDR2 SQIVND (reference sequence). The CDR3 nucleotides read TGTGCCAGTAGTATCCGCCCGGGGGGCCGCTGGGATGAGCAGTTCTTC. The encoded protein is CASSIRPGGRWDEQFF.

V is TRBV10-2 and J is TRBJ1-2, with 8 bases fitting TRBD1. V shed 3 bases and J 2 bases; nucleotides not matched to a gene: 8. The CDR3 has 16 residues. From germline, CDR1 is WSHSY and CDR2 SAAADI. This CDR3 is CASSDPSGGRNYGYTF. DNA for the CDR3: TGCGCCAGCAGTGACCCCTCAGGGGGCAGAAACTATGGCTACACCTTC.